In this sample, the clone carrying this T cell receptor beta chain turned up a few times. Its target is not known. Both TRBC1 and TRBC2 were covered by a beta constant-region primer of two equimolar oligonucleotides. Four rounds of PCR amplified the ligated cDNA using nested alpha and beta constant-region primers plus SP2. An oligonucleotide with the SP2 primer and a 12-nucleotide UMI was ligated to the cDNA 3' end. TCRdb re-called the UMI-ligation and nested PCR reads through MiXCR, storing one row per CDR3 protein. The table lists 150,000 or so distinct CDR3 sequences, roughly 20% of them singletons. Germline V gives CDR1 SGHAT, CDR2 FQNNGV. The CDR3 is 15 residues long. With V trimmed by 2 bases and J by 6 bases, 5 bases remained unmatched. The data stem from a study of naive and memory T cell subsets. Study observations and caveats: Over 85% of naive TCR sequences appeared only once, unlike memory subsets. Expression changes during T cell differentiation may affect RNA-based TCR counts. Possibly reflecting memory cells re-expressing CD45RA, a few larger clonotypes occurred in naive repertoires, especially CD8.

Cells stained for CD3, CD4, CD8, CD45RA, CD27 and viability were sorted into four CD45RA/CD27 subsets. The sample comprised naive CD4+ T cells from blood. The TCR comes from a human donor in good health. The chain combines TRBV11-2 with TRBJ2-1; TRBD2 matches at 9 bases. For the CDR3, the DNA is TGTGCCAGCAGCTTATTAGCGGGAGTAACCAATGAGCAGTTCTTC. Amino acids: CASSLLAGVTNEQFF.